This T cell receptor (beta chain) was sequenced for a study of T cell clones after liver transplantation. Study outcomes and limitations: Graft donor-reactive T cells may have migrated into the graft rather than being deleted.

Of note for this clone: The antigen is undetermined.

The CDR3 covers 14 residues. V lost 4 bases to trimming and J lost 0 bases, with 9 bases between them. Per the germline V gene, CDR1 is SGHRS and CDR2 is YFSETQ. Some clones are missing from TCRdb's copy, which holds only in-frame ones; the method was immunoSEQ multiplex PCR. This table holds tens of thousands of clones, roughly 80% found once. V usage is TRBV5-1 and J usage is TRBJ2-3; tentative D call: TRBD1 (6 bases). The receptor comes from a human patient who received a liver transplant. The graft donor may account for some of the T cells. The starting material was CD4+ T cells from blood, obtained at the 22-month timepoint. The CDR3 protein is CASSMDSSTDTQYF. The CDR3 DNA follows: TGCGCCAGCAGCATGGACAGTAGCACAGATACGCAGTATTTT.